This T cell receptor beta chain was captured in a study of cytomegalovirus exposure and HLA in healthy donors. Researchers ran the PCR with 60 Vbeta and 13 Jbeta primers. Sequenced by immunoSEQ multiplex PCR; TCRdb stores in-frame clones only, minus some. The data contain about 170,000 clones, 70% to 90% of them seen just once; the ten biggest clones take up 2.5% to 3%. A word on this clone: Its antigen remains unidentified.

Study observations and caveats: Accurate HLA-A and HLA-B prediction from TCR beta sequences was reported for most subjects. A later analysis showed that HLA-associated TCR beta chains had undergone more clonal expansion than equally common others. Later work found that TCR association rates differed between HLA loci; DRB1 had the most and HLA-C the fewest. As a later analysis revealed, most CMV-associated TCR beta chains appeared HLA-restricted.

Sample: PBMCs. The sequence was collected from a man aged 25 to 40 in good health and CMV-seropositive.

CDR3 amino acids: CASSFPRQSNTEAFF. CDR3 DNA: TGTGCCAGCAGCTTCCCCCGACAGTCGAACACTGAAGCTTTCTTT. This sequence joins TRBV5-4 and TRBJ1-1, with a possible D match to TRBD1 (5 bases). CDR1 is SGHNT, CDR2 YYREEE, per germline (reference sequence). V lost 2 bases and J 1 base, leaving 12 bases between the germline ends. The CDR3 is made up of 15 amino acids.